Included here is one T cell receptor (beta chain) sequence, with context. Its antigen has not been determined. The sample holds no much larger clone one base away, and base qualities are not on file. This sample stems from a study of control samples from healthy donors and cancer patients (dated by TCRdb to 2018 to 2021). Libraries came from the immunoSEQ multiplex PCR assay. TCRdb limited this immuneACCESS table to in-frame rearrangements with V and J called. A share of clones is missing; checked studies link under half to unresolved V genes, and the rest is unexplained. The table for this sample lists 100,000 to 150,000 clones; approximately 90% of them were counted only once. 8.5% to 10% of the sample is taken by the ten largest. This TCR derives from a young man in good health. Sample: blood.

Read as DNA, the sequence is TGTGCCAGCAGGGCAGGGTCGACTAATGAAAAACTGTTTTTT. Its protein product is CASRAGSTNEKLFF. This chain is built from TRBV6-5 and TRBJ1-4; a tentative D call is TRBD1 (5 bases match). The cysteine opens and the phenylalanine closes a CDR3 of 14 amino acids. Only the CDR3 region is kept as DNA, spanning 42 bases read in frame from base 1. V and J lose 6 bases and 2 bases, and a span of 10 bases separates them. Based on the germline V gene, the CDR1 and CDR2 sequences are MNHEY and SVGAGI.